This entry is about one TCR beta chain. What it recognizes is unknown. Primers: 60 Vbeta forward and 13 Jbeta reverse. TCRdb's copy holds only in-frame clones and misses some; the assay was immunoSEQ multiplex PCR. The sample shows fewer than 50,000 clones, 66% of them seen only once. This specimen belongs to a study of cytomegalovirus exposure and HLA in healthy donors. Across the study: Around 80 million unique TCR sequences came from HLA-typed donors in an early release.

Regarding the study as a whole: In a later analysis, V- and J-gene trimming of beta chains associated with a DCLRE1C missense variant, replicated independently. It emerged from a later analysis that several of the most significant clusters appeared to be linked to common viral pathogens.

Germline CDR1 reads KGHSH; CDR2 reads LQKENI. Between the trimmed V and J ends, which lost 1 base and 3 bases, there was a span of 12 bases. This CDR3 spans 15 amino acids. As for the donors, each was a healthy bone marrow donor. The sequence came from a man aged 50-60 years in good health and CMV-seropositive. The sequenced material came from PBMCs. The chain is built from TRBV18 and TRBJ1-1; D remains unclear. CDR3 DNA sequence: TGTGCCAGCTCACCACAGAGGGCTGGGTACACTGAAGCTTTCTTT. Translation gives CASSPQRAGYTEAFF.